Listed here are 2 T cell receptor beta chains from one sample, sequenced in a study of T-cell reconstitution after alpha-beta-depleted transplantation in children. TCRbeta library preparation incorporated unique molecular identifiers. TCRdb re-called the PCR reads through MiXCR, storing one row per CDR3 protein. The table has about 610,000 distinct CDR3 sequences, roughly 10% seen once. The starting material was PBMCs from the stem cell graft donor, obtained from the stem cell graft. The source of these receptors is a human donor who donated a stem cell graft to a child with acute myeloid leukemia.

This clonotype turned up a few times. The V call is TRBV5-1, the J call TRBJ2-7; possibly TRBD1 for D (6 bases). The CDR3 is 14 residues long. The V and J ends lost 5 bases and 5 bases respectively, with 17 bases between them. Germline V gene lookup returns CDR1 SGHRS and CDR2 YFSETQ. CDR3 bases: TGCGCCAGCAGAAGAGAGACAGGTTTCGACGAGCAGTACTTC. Translating it yields CASRRETGFDEQYF.

This clonotype has a handful of counts. The chain joins TRBV29-1 to TRBJ1-1, with no clear D. V shed 4 bases and J shed 4 bases, with 19 bases lying between them. Germline V gives CDR1 SQVTM, CDR2 ANQGSEA. The CDR3 has 15 residues. CDR3 coding DNA: TGCAGCGTTGGAAGTCGGGATCTGCGAACCACTGAAGCTTTCTTT. Translated: CSVGSRDLRTTEAFF.